One and the same sample provided the 30 T cell receptor beta chains below, sequenced in a study of T cell changes during pregnancy in multiple sclerosis. Generated by immunoSEQ multiplex PCR, the TCRdb table keeps only in-frame clones and is missing some. The table has around 25,000 clones, over 85% seen once. Sequenced here: CD8+ T cells from peripheral blood mononuclear cells, sampled in the third trimester of pregnancy. These receptors originate from a female donor in good health, enrolled as a control in a pregnancy study.

The chain uses TRBV6-6 and TRBJ2-3; tentative D call: TRBD2 (5 bases). Germline V lookup: CDR1 MNHNY, CDR2 SVGAGI (reference sequence). V gave up 8 bases and J gave up 6 bases, with 9 bases separating them. The CDR3 consists of 11 residues. The CDR3 sequence: CASGSWDTQYF. The CDR3 DNA reads TGTGCCAGCGGGAGCTGGGATACGCAGTATTTT.

In its sample, this clone was seen once. This chain uses TRBV12-5 with TRBJ2-2, with 8 bases lining up with TRBD1. The CDR3 runs 16 residues. CDR1 is LGHNT and CDR2 is FRNRAP in the germline V gene. After removal of 2 bases from V and 4 bases from J, the junction contained 6 bases not matched to a gene. The CDR3 sequence is CASGLLGQGLTGELFF. CDR3 sequence (DNA): TGTGCTAGTGGTTTGCTAGGACAGGGACTCACCGGGGAGCTGTTTTTT.

This chain uses TRBV27 with TRBJ2-7; D may be TRBD1 (6 bases). This CDR3 region has 14 residues. Germline V lookup: CDR1 MNHEY, CDR2 SMNVEV (reference sequence). V was clipped by 6 bases and J by 2 bases, with 14 bases between them. CDR3 nucleotide sequence: TGTGCCAGCAGCGGACAGACGGATGCCTACGAGCAGTACTTC. Its protein product is CASSGQTDAYEQYF.

The genes are TRBV7-9 and TRBJ2-1, with 9 nucleotides matching TRBD1. CDR3 length equals 15 residues. Germline CDR1 and CDR2: SEHNR and FQNEAQ (reference sequence). Trimming took 0 bases from V and 10 from J; bases not matched to a gene: 7. DNA for the CDR3: TGTGCCAGCAGCTTAGCCGGACAGGGGAGAGGCGAGCAGTTCTTC. Protein: CASSLAGQGRGEQFF.

The genes are TRBV5-4 and TRBJ1-1; possible D gene TRBD1, 5 bases. Germline values: CDR1 SGHNT, CDR2 YYREEE (reference sequence). V was clipped by 4 bases and J by 7 bases, with 14 bases between them. CDR3 length: 13 amino acids. The CDR3 region is CASSLGTGSEAFF. In DNA, the CDR3 is TGTGCCAGCAGCCTGGGGACGGGAAGTGAAGCTTTCTTT.

V is TRBV10-3 and J is TRBJ2-7, with TRBD1 matching 7 bases. The CDR3 length is 15 residues. V lost 6 bases, J lost 0 bases, and 8 bases stayed unmatched. Germline-derived CDR1 and CDR2 are ENHRY and SYGVKD. DNA for the CDR3: TGTGCCATCAGCGACGGACAGGTGAGCTCCTACGAGCAGTACTTC. Translated, it gives CAISDGQVSSYEQYF.

The gene calls are TRBV4-1 and TRBJ1-5, with a possible D match to TRBD1 (6 bases). In germline, CDR1 is MGHRA, CDR2 YSYEKL. CDR3 length equals 14 residues. Between the trimmed V and J ends, which lost 5 bases and 6 bases, there was a span of 14 bases. The CDR3: CASSSRTVAQPQHF. The CDR3 DNA follows: TGCGCCAGCAGCTCCCGGACAGTAGCTCAGCCCCAGCATTTT.

The chain combines TRBV15 with TRBJ2-7; 7 positions match TRBD1. The germline gives CDR1 LNHNV, CDR2 YYDKDF (reference sequence). This CDR3 is built from 15 residues. Germline trimming cut 0 bases from V and 2 bases from J; bases unmatched to any gene: 4. CDR3 coding DNA: TGTGCCACCAGCAGAGATGGACAGGAGACCTACGAGCAGTACTTC. Amino acids: CATSRDGQETYEQYF.

In its sample, this clone is medium-sized. The rearrangement uses TRBV6-4 and TRBJ2-4; 10 nucleotides line up with TRBD1. The germline gives CDR1 MRHNA, CDR2 SNTAGT. The V gene end was trimmed by 6 bases and the J gene end by 8 bases; junction bases not matched to a gene: 10. The CDR3 consists of 15 residues. CDR3 nucleotide sequence: TGTGCCAGCAGCGTAGGACAGGGGGAGAATGACATTCAGTACTTC. This translates into CASSVGQGENDIQYF.

The CDR3 spells CASSVGGTGGQPQHF. CDR3 DNA sequence: TGTGCCAGCAGCGTAGGTGGGACCGGGGGTCAGCCCCAGCATTTT. The V call is TRBV9, the J call TRBJ1-5; D perhaps matches TRBD1 (5 bases). Germline assignment: CDR1 SGDLS and CDR2 YYNGEE. The CDR3 length is 15 residues. V was pared by 0 bases and J by 6 bases, with 13 bases between.

V and J are TRBV29-1 and TRBJ1-1, with a tentative D call TRBD1 (6 bases). V was cut by 3 bases and J by 6 bases, with 14 bases left in between. From germline, CDR1 is SQVTM and CDR2 ANQGSEA. This CDR3 is 13 amino acids long. The DNA of the CDR3 is TGCAGCGTTGACGAACAGGGTACGGCTGAAGCTTTCTTT. Amino acid sequence: CSVDEQGTAEAFF.

This chain connects TRBV7-9 to TRBJ1-2; TRBD1 matches at 7 bases. Germline-derived CDR1 and CDR2 are SEHNR and FQNEAQ (reference sequence). This CDR3 is 15 amino acids long. V dropped 4 bases and J dropped 2; count of bases not matched to a gene: 7. CDR3 in amino acids: CASSSTLTGNYGYTF. Written as DNA, the CDR3 is TGTGCCAGCAGCTCAACCCTGACAGGGAACTATGGCTACACCTTC.

The rearrangement joins TRBV28 to TRBJ2-2; D might be TRBD2 (6 bases). The CDR3 length is 16 residues. Trimming took off 6 bases at V and 1 base at J, with 15 bases between the two ends. Germline V gene sequence: CDR1 MDHEN, CDR2 SYDVKM. CDR3 sequence: CASRPNWRENTGELFF. CDR3 coding DNA: TGTGCCAGCAGACCCAATTGGCGGGAGAACACCGGGGAGCTGTTTTTT.

The chain carries TRBV7-8 and TRBJ1-2; D might be TRBD1 (5 bases). The CDR3 contains 17 residues. The V gene lost 4 bases and the J gene lost 3 bases, with 21 bases spanning the gap. The germline V gene encodes CDR1 SGHVS and CDR2 FQNEAQ. The CDR3 bases are TGTGCCAGCAGCTGGGGACGGGGGGTAGTCTCTGACTATGGCTACACCTTC. It encodes CASSWGRGVVSDYGYTF.

J is TRBJ2-2 and V is TRBV6-1; 7 bases are shared with TRBD1. The germline V gene encodes CDR1 MNHNS and CDR2 SASEGT. CDR3 length: 12 residues. V lost 6 bases and J lost 7; bases outside the gene matches: 2. CDR3 coding DNA: TGTGCCAGCAGGGGGGACAGCGGGGAGCTGTTTTTT. Translation: CASRGDSGELFF.

The chain employs TRBV11-2 and TRBJ1-2, with a tentative D call TRBD1 (5 bases). The CDR3 is 14 residues long. CDR1 is SGHAT, CDR2 FQNNGV, per germline. V was trimmed by 5 bases and J by 1 base, leaving 11 bases between them. The CDR3 loop is CASSPWGDNYGYTF. The CDR3, as DNA: TGTGCCAGCAGCCCTTGGGGGGATAACTATGGCTACACCTTC. Based on the CDR3 plus reference TRBV11-2 and TRBJ1-2, the full variable domain is EAGVAQSPRYKIIEKRQSVAFWCNPISGHATLYWYQQILGQGPKLLIQFQNNGVVDDSQLPKDRFSAERLKGVDSTLKIQPAKLEDSAVYLCASSPWGDNYGYTFGSGTRLTVV.

This chain joins TRBV7-2 and TRBJ1-1, with D possibly being TRBD1 (5 bases). V lost 3 bases and J 4 bases, leaving 12 bases between the germline ends. This CDR3 is built from 14 residues. CDR1 is SGHTA and CDR2 is FQGNSA in the germline V gene. The CDR3 DNA sequence: TGTGCCAGCAGCTTGTCAAGGGGCGTCACTGAAGCTTTCTTT. Its translation is CASSLSRGVTEAFF. The variable domain in full, completed from reference TRBV7-2 and TRBJ1-1, reads GAGVSQSPSNKVTEKGKDVELRCDPISGHTALYWYRQSLGQGLEFLIYFQGNSAPDKSGLPSDRFSAERTGGSVSTLTIQRTQQEDSAVYLCASSLSRGVTEAFFGQGTRLTVV.

This chain connects TRBV2 to TRBJ2-3; D is uncertain. Germline CDR1 reads SNHLY; CDR2 reads FYNNEI. The CDR3 has 13 residues. V lost 6 bases and J lost 2, with 9 bases in between. Here the CDR3 DNA reads TGTGCCAGCAGGGCGGAAAACACAGATACGCAGTATTTT. It encodes CASRAENTDTQYF.

The chain carries TRBV19 and TRBJ2-1; 7 positions match TRBD2. V shed 7 bases and J 6 bases; nucleotides not matched to a gene: 15. Germline V gene data show CDR1 as LNHDA and CDR2 as SQIVND (reference sequence). This CDR3 is built from 16 residues. The CDR3 region is CASIDRLARGSNEQFF. CDR3 DNA sequence: TGTGCCAGTATCGACCGACTAGCCCGGGGGTCCAATGAGCAGTTCTTC.

The chain has TRBV27 and TRBJ2-7; maybe TRBD2 (6 bases). CDR3 size: 14 residues. Germline V gives CDR1 MNHEY, CDR2 SMNVEV (reference sequence). V dropped 6 bases and J dropped 8 bases, with 20 bases sitting between them. The CDR3 DNA follows: TGTGCCAGCAGGTGGACCTACCGGGAGAATAAGCAGTACTTC. It specifies CASRWTYRENKQYF.

The CDR3 DNA sequence: TGTGCCAGCAGCACACTTAGCGGCGGGTATGGCTACACCTTC. It codes for CASSTLSGGYGYTF. The V call is TRBV7-2, the J call TRBJ1-2, with D hard to call. Germline V lookup: CDR1 SGHTA, CDR2 FQGNSA. V dropped 5 bases and J dropped 5 bases, with 15 bases sitting between them. There are 14 residues in the CDR3.

The chain uses TRBV5-1 and TRBJ2-1, with 11 bases lining up with TRBD2. From germline, CDR1 is SGHRS and CDR2 YFSETQ. The ends lost 4 bases at V and 6 bases at J; junction bases unmatched: 6. This CDR3 spans 15 amino acids. The CDR3 reads CASSTGTSGLNEQFF. CDR3 nucleotides: TGCGCCAGCAGCACCGGGACTAGCGGACTCAATGAGCAGTTCTTC.

This clone counts as medium-sized. The V and J genes are TRBV7-8 and TRBJ1-6, with 7 bases aligning to TRBD1. Germline V gives CDR1 SGHVS, CDR2 FQNEAQ. Germline trimming cut 5 bases from V and 0 bases from J; bases unmatched to any gene: 10. The CDR3 is 18 amino acids. CDR3 loop: CASSTPVDRSSYNSPLHF. CDR3 nucleotide sequence: TGTGCCAGCAGCACCCCGGTGGACAGGAGCTCCTATAATTCACCCCTCCACTTT.

The chain combines TRBV2 with TRBJ1-1; D might be TRBD1 (6 bases). Trimming left V 6 bases short and J 4 bases short, with 15 bases between. Looked up from germline, CDR1 is SNHLY and CDR2 is FYNNEI. The CDR3 length is 14 residues. The CDR3 sequence is CASSLAGVGTEAFF. The CDR3 coding sequence is TGTGCCAGCAGCCTTGCAGGGGTTGGCACTGAAGCTTTCTTT.

The V and J genes are TRBV30 and TRBJ2-3; D is uncertain. The V end lost 1 base, the J end lost 3 bases, and 8 bases lay between the germline ends. The CDR3 totals 13 residues. The germline V gene encodes CDR1 GTSNPN and CDR2 SVGIG (reference sequence). The CDR3 loop reads CAWSERLTDTQYF. As DNA, the CDR3 is TGTGCCTGGAGTGAGAGGCTGACAGATACGCAGTATTTT.

The V gene is TRBV1, the J gene TRBJ1-3. TRBV1 is listed as a pseudogene. The CDR3 covers 20 residues. CDR3 loop: CTSSQDLGGAVLFSGNTVYF. CDR3 nucleotide sequence: TGCACCAGCAGCCAAGATCTTGGGGGGGCGGTTTTATTCTCTGGAAACACCGTATATTTT.

The chain couples TRBV9 to TRBJ1-4; D is possibly TRBD1 (5 bases). Deletions cut 3 bases from V and 4 bases from J, with 13 bases between. Germline values: CDR1 SGDLS, CDR2 YYNGEE. The CDR3 extends over 15 amino acids. The CDR3 loop is CASSAQGLVNEKLFF. The CDR3 region has the DNA TGTGCCAGCAGCGCGCAGGGTCTGGTTAATGAAAAACTGTTTTTT.

This clone was seen once. The rearrangement joins TRBV7-9 to TRBJ2-1, with D possibly TRBD2 on 6 matching bases. Between the trimmed V and J ends, which lost 5 bases and 4 bases, there was a span of 21 bases. This CDR3 spans 17 amino acids. CDR1 is SEHNR, CDR2 FQNEAQ, per germline (reference sequence). CDR3 amino acids: CASSQTLRGWLYNEQFF. Here the CDR3 DNA reads TGTGCCAGCAGCCAAACGCTCCGGGGGTGGCTTTACAATGAGCAGTTCTTC.

As DNA, the CDR3 is TGTGCCAGCAGCTCCGTCAGGGGGCAGTTCTTC. The encoded protein is CASSSVRGQFF. The chain combines TRBV5-4 with TRBJ2-1; possibly TRBD1 for D (6 bases). CDR1 and CDR2 (germline): SGHNT, YYREEE (reference sequence). This CDR3 region has 11 residues. Trimming removed 3 bases at V and 12 bases at J, with 10 bases between.

In this sample, this clone turned up once. The same CDR3 also results from other DNA sequences found in this sample. The genes are TRBV9 and TRBJ1-2, with a weak D call TRBD1 (5 bases). The V gene lost 2 bases and the J gene lost 1 base, with 9 bases spanning the gap. The CDR3 contains 14 residues. The V gene's germline CDR1 is SGDLS and CDR2 YYNGEE. In DNA form, the CDR3 reads TGTGCCAGCAGCGTCGGGGGAGGTAACTATGGCTACACCTTC. Protein: CASSVGGGNYGYTF.